A selection of T cell receptor beta chains follows, all from one sample in a study of cytomegalovirus exposure and HLA in healthy donors. The protocol was immunoSEQ multiplex PCR, while the TCRdb copy is restricted to in-frame clones and leaves out a portion. The sample includes about 120,000 clones, approximately 80% of them seen just once. Sequenced: PBMCs. The receptors derive from a man younger than 30 in good health and CMV-seropositive. CDR3s include the opening cysteine and the closing phenylalanine or tryptophan. The D gene is left open where the match is weak. Expanded clones are given a class, and other clones once, few, many or no size at all.

- | TRBJ2-1 | TRBD1 | 11 | TRBV6-5 | CASSRTGEQFF | TGTGCCAGCAGCCGGACAGGAGAGCAGTTCTTC
- | TRBJ2-7 | - | 14 | TRBV27 | CASSLSSSLDEQYF | TGTGCCAGCAGTTTATCTTCCAGTCTGGACGAGCAGTACTTC
- | TRBJ2-7 | - | 16 | TRBV5-1 | CASSLVPSESSYEQYF | TGCGCCAGCAGCTTGGTGCCTAGCGAGAGCTCCTACGAGCAGTACTTC
- | TRBJ2-5 | - | 13 | TRBV2 | CASSGDSRETQYF | TGTGCCAGCAGTGGGGACTCCAGGGAGACCCAGTACTTC
- | TRBJ1-1 | - | 13 | TRBV18 | CASSTQEGPEAFF | TGTGCCAGCTCAACACAGGAGGGGCCCGAAGCTTTCTTT
few | TRBJ2-2 | - | 15 | TRBV10-1 | CASSESIPSWGELFF | TGCGCCAGCAGTGAGTCGATTCCTAGCTGGGGGGAGCTGTTTTTT
- | TRBJ2-7 | TRBD1 | 13 | TRBV10-2 | CASSTGGSYEQYF | TGCGCCAGCAGTACAGGGGGATCCTACGAGCAGTACTTC
few | TRBJ1-4 | - | 12 | TRBV6-1 | CASSGFLEKLFF | TGTGCCAGCAGTGGTTTTCTTGAAAAACTGTTTTTT
- | TRBJ1-5 | TRBD1 | 13 | TRBV7-6 | CASSLDRDQPQHF | TGTGCCAGCAGCTTGGACAGGGATCAGCCCCAGCATTTT
- | TRBJ1-1 | TRBD1 | 11 | TRBV6-5 | CASKKGARAFF | TGTGCCAGCAAGAAGGGGGCCCGAGCTTTCTTT
- | TRBJ2-3 | TRBD2 | 17 | TRBV10-3 | CAITNPGLAGGGDTQYF | TGTGCCATCACTAACCCGGGACTAGCGGGAGGGGGGGATACGCAGTATTTT
- | TRBJ2-3 | TRBD1 | 17 | TRBV7-9 | CASSLPRDRDVTDTQYF | TGTGCCAGCAGCTTACCACGGGACAGGGATGTCACAGATACGCAGTATTTT
- | TRBJ2-1 | TRBD1 | 16 | TRBV25-1 | CASSEYGQGSYNEQFF | TGTGCCAGCAGTGAATACGGACAGGGTTCCTACAATGAGCAGTTCTTC
few | TRBJ2-5 | TRBD2 | 15 | TRBV28 | CASSLASGGPGTQYF | TGTGCCAGCAGTTTGGCCAGCGGGGGACCGGGGACCCAGTACTTC
- | TRBJ1-2 | TRBD1 | 14 | TRBV6-6 | CASRISGGTDGYTF | TGTGCCAGCAGGATTTCAGGGGGCACGGATGGCTACACCTTC
- | TRBJ2-1 | TRBD2 | 14 | TRBV19 | CASSGRLAFDEQFF | TGTGCCAGTAGCGGGAGACTAGCATTTGATGAGCAGTTCTTC
few | TRBJ1-3 | TRBD1 | 16 | TRBV5-5 | CASSLEGTGPGNTIYF | TGTGCCAGCAGCTTGGAGGGGACAGGGCCAGGAAACACCATATATTTT
- | TRBJ1-2 | TRBD1 | 14 | TRBV19 | CASSVGTARYGYTF | TGTGCCAGTAGTGTGGGGACAGCTCGCTATGGCTACACCTTC
- | TRBJ2-7 | - | 15 | TRBV27 | CASSLGAGVIHEQYF | TGTGCCAGCAGTTTAGGCGCAGGGGTAATCCACGAGCAGTACTTC
- | TRBJ2-1 | - | 13 | TRBV9 | CASSVGQGGEQFF | TGTGCCAGCAGCGTAGGTCAAGGCGGTGAGCAGTTCTTC
- | TRBJ2-1 | - | 17 | TRBV5-4 | CASSLTGLGSSYNEQFF | TGTGCCAGCAGCCTTACGGGACTGGGGAGCTCCTACAATGAGCAGTTCTTC
- | TRBJ1-2 | - | 15 | TRBV6-5 | CASSYRGADNYGYTF | TGTGCCAGCAGTTACCGGGGGGCTGATAACTATGGCTACACCTTC
- | TRBJ1-6 | - | 14 | TRBV6-5 | CASSELGANSPLHF | TGTGCCAGCAGTGAATTAGGGGCCAATTCACCCCTCCACTTT
- | TRBJ2-1 | TRBD2 | 18 | TRBV5-4 | CASSSRDHLAGGDNEQFF | TGTGCCAGCAGCTCGCGCGATCACCTAGCGGGGGGTGACAATGAGCAGTTCTTC
few | TRBJ2-1 | - | 16 | TRBV6-1 | CASSEAGGGGYNEQFF | TGTGCCAGCAGTGAAGCAGGCGGGGGCGGCTACAATGAGCAGTTCTTC
- | TRBJ2-7 | - | 13 | TRBV5-1 | CASSKDRTYEQYF | TGCGCCAGCAGCAAGGACAGAACCTACGAGCAGTACTTC
once | TRBJ1-2 | - | 10 | TRBV6-5 | CASSLYGYTF | TGTGCCAGCAGCCTATATGGCTACACCTTC
- | TRBJ1-4 | - | 15 | TRBV5-6 | CASSLALGGMEKLFF | TGTGCCAGCAGCTTGGCCCTTGGGGGCATGGAAAAACTGTTTTTT
few | TRBJ2-1 | TRBD2 | 16 | TRBV5-1 | CASSLASGISYNEQFF | TGCGCCAGCAGCTTGGCTAGCGGGATCTCCTACAATGAGCAGTTCTTC
- | TRBJ1-2 | - | 13 | TRBV7-9 | CASSLGGFYGYTF | TGTGCCAGCAGCTTAGGAGGGTTCTATGGCTACACCTTC
- | TRBJ2-7 | - | 13 | TRBV7-6 | CASSLDTTPAQYF | TGTGCCAGCAGCCTGGACACAACGCCCGCGCAGTACTTC
few | TRBJ1-1 | TRBD1 | 15 | TRBV6-6 | CASSNRQGALAEAFF | TGTGCCAGCAGTAACCGACAGGGGGCGCTGGCTGAAGCTTTCTTT
- | TRBJ1-2 | - | 14 | TRBV28 | CASRRRTIHYGYTF | TGTGCCAGCAGGAGACGGACAATCCACTATGGCTACACCTTC